The sequence of this T cell receptor beta chain was determined in a study of CD8 T cells in ankylosing spondylitis. Overall study results and limits: Disease-linked clones were found to be CD8+ and relatively rare in peripheral blood. Past research had described some motif variants in reactive arthritis synovial fluid and blood. Within ankylosing spondylitis blood, a TCR beta motif made up of seven to nine highly homologous variants appeared to be characteristic.

Molecular-barcoded quantitative 5'-RACE produced these TCR beta libraries. TCRdb ran MiXCR on the 5' RACE reads and lists one entry per CDR3 protein. Of 200,000 to 250,000 distinct CDR3 sequences listed, 15% to 20% were seen once; the top ten hold under 55%. This clonotype was observed many times. The antigen remains undetermined. The V end lost 5 bases, the J end lost 13 bases, and 15 bases lay between the germline ends. The length of the CDR3 is 11 residues. Germline V CDR1 and CDR2: SEHNR, FQNEAQ (reference sequence). The V gene is TRBV7-9, the J gene TRBJ2-7; D uncertain. The sequence was obtained from a male donor with ankylosing spondylitis. Sequenced material: blood, either unsorted or a sorted T cell fraction (not recorded which). The CDR3 spells CASSTTDGIYF. DNA of the CDR3: TGTGCCAGCAGCACGACGGACGGCATCTACTTC.